This T cell receptor beta chain was recovered during a study of T cells in localized non-small cell lung cancer. Of note for this clone: Its matching antigen is unknown.

Germline V gives CDR1 LNHNV, CDR2 YYDKDF (reference sequence). The CDR3 loop spans 15 amino acids. V gave up 3 bases and J gave up 4 bases; unmatched junction bases: 5. Only in-frame clones appear in the TCRdb table, and some are missing; sequencing was by immunoSEQ multiplex PCR. This repertoire shows fewer than 75,000 clones, approximately 88% found once; its top ten account for approximately 1.3%. Points from the study as a whole: In adjacent lung appeared a median about 58 of the top 100 tumor clones.

The V and J genes are TRBV15 and TRBJ1-3, with 8 nucleotides matching TRBD1. The clonotype comes from a female donor aged 60 or older with stage I lung adenocarcinoma. This specimen consisted of peripheral blood, obtained before any cancer treatment. The CDR3 nucleotides are TGTGCCACCAGCAGGACAGGGGCGCGGGGAAACACCATATATTTT. Translating it yields CATSRTGARGNTIYF.